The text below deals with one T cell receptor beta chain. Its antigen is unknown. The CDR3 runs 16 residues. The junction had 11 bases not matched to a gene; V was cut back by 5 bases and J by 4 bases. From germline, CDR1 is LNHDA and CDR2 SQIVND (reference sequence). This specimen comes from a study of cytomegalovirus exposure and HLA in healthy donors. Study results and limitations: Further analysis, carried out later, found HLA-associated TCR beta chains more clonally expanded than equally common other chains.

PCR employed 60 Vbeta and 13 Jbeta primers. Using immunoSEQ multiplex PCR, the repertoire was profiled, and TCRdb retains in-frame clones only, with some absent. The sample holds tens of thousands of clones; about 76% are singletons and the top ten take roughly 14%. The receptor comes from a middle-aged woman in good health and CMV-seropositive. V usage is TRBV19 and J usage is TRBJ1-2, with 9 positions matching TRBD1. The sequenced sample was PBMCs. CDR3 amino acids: CASSHLPGQGPYGYTF. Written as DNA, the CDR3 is TGTGCCAGTAGTCACCTACCGGGACAGGGACCCTATGGCTACACCTTC.